This record concerns one T cell receptor beta chain sequence. Its target is not known. This record comes from a study of T cell responses to AZD1222 COVID-19 vaccine. Only in-frame clones appear in the TCRdb table, and some are missing; sequencing was by immunoSEQ multiplex PCR. The sample records 150,000 to 200,000 clones, more than 75% being singletons. Broader study findings: Close to half of all spike-specific TCRs reportedly target regions of the variants that are unmutated. Clonal diversity may have been underestimated, and the donors were mostly white British, with more females than males.

Specimen: peripheral blood, collected 28 days after the second AZD1222 dose. This clonotype originated in an adult who received the AZD1222 COVID-19 vaccine.

The CDR3 region is CASSRLTSGSYEQYF. The CDR3 DNA is TGTGCCAGCAGTCGACTTACTAGCGGGTCCTACGAGCAGTACTTC. J is TRBJ2-7 and V is TRBV6-2 or TRBV6-3, with 9 nucleotides matching TRBD2. The CDR3 is 15 amino acids. Per germline, CDR1 MNHEY and CDR2 SVGEGT. The V gene end was trimmed by 5 bases and the J gene end by 1 base; junction bases not matched to a gene: 6.